This is a list of T cell receptor beta chains from one sample in a study of vaccination effects on CD4 cells after COVID-19. This table comes from immunoSEQ multiplex PCR, and its TCRdb copy is limited to in-frame clones, with some not included. This sample carries more than 8,500 clones, about three quarters of them seen once, and the ten largest clones take approximately 11%. Antigens of these TCRs are unknown. The starting material was CD4+ T cells from PBMCs cultured without peptide, obtained after COVID-19 vaccination. These receptors all come from a human donor who received a COVID-19 vaccine. The CDR3 runs from the conserved cysteine through the conserved F or W. The D gene is left open where the match is weak. Size values are once, few and many counts, or a class for expanded clones, and some rows have none.

v_call,d_call,j_call,cdr3_length,clone_size,cdr3_nt,cdr3_aa
TRBV7-9,NA,TRBJ1-1,14,few,TGTGCCAGCAGCTTAACTACGAGGAACACTGAAGCTTTCTTT,CASSLTTRNTEAFF
TRBV7-2,NA,TRBJ2-5,13,NA,TGTGCCAGCAGCGTAAGGGTACAAGAGACCCAGTACTTC,CASSVRVQETQYF
TRBV9,NA,TRBJ2-3,14,NA,TGTGCCAGCAGCAAGAGGAGTGCGGTGGATACGCAGTATTTT,CASSKRSAVDTQYF
TRBV5-4,NA,TRBJ2-4,16,NA,TGTGCCAGCAGCTGGGGCGGCAGATCCGTCAAAAACATTCAGTACTTC,CASSWGGRSVKNIQYF
TRBV5-1,NA,TRBJ2-6,15,few,TGCGCCAGCAGCGACTCGCGCTCTGGGGCCAACGTCCTGACTTTC,CASSDSRSGANVLTF
TRBV5-6,NA,TRBJ2-1,15,NA,TGTGCCAGCTGGGGACTTGGCGGCTCCTACAATGAGCAGTTCTTC,CASWGLGGSYNEQFF
TRBV3-1/TRBV3-2,NA,TRBJ2-3,15,NA,TGTGCCACTCAACCGGGCTCCAGCGGCACAGATACGCAGTATTTT,CATQPGSSGTDTQYF
TRBV2,NA,TRBJ1-5,15,NA,TGTGCCAGCAGTGGTAGTTCGGGGGGCGGGCAGCCCCAGCATTTT,CASSGSSGGGQPQHF
TRBV28,NA,TRBJ1-6,12,NA,TGTGCCAGCAAGGAGTGGAATTCACCCCTCCACTTT,CASKEWNSPLHF
TRBV3-1/TRBV3-2,NA,TRBJ1-5,13,few,TGTGCCAGCAGCCAACAGGGAATCCAGCCCCAGCATTTT,CASSQQGIQPQHF
TRBV12-3/TRBV12-4,NA,TRBJ2-1,12,once,TGTGCCAGCAGTTTCGGCTTCAATGAGCAGTTCTTC,CASSFGFNEQFF
TRBV3-1/TRBV3-2,NA,TRBJ2-1,12,NA,TGTGCCAGCAGCCACGGCTTCAATGAGCAGTTCTTC,CASSHGFNEQFF
TRBV28,TRBD1,TRBJ1-2,14,few,TGTGCCAGCAGCTCACAGGGGAACGGATATGGCTACACCTTC,CASSSQGNGYGYTF
TRBV11-1,NA,TRBJ2-5,13,NA,TGTGCCAGCAGCTTAGTTTCTTATAGGACCCAGTACTTC,CASSLVSYRTQYF
TRBV15,TRBD2,TRBJ2-1,17,once,TGTGCCACCAGCAGAGACCGGACTAGCGGGCCGTACAATGAGCAGTTCTTC,CATSRDRTSGPYNEQFF
TRBV20-1,NA,TRBJ2-5,12,NA,TGCAGTGCTAGTCGGCTGGCAGAGACCCAGTACTTC,CSASRLAETQYF
TRBV5-5,NA,TRBJ1-1,14,few,TGTGCCAGCAGCTTACGGGCCCAGAACACTGAAGCTTTCTTT,CASSLRAQNTEAFF
TRBV5-1,NA,TRBJ2-5,14,NA,TGCGCCAGCAGCTTGGTGGGCGGCCAAGAGACCCAGTACTTC,CASSLVGGQETQYF